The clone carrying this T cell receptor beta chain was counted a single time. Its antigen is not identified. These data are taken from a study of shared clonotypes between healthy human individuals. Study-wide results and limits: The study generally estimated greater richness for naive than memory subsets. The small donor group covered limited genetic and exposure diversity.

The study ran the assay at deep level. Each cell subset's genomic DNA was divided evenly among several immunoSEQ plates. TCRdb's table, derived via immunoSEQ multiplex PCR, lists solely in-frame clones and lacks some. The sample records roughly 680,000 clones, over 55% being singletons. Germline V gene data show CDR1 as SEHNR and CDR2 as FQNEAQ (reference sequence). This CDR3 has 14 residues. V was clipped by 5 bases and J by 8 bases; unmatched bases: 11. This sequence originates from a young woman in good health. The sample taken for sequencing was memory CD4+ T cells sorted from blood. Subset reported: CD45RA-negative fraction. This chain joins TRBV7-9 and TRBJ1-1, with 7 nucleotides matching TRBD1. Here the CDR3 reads CASSRGQATREAFF. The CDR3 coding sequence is TGTGCCAGCAGCCGAGGACAGGCAACTCGAGAAGCTTTCTTT.